A single sample gave rise to the 14 T cell receptor beta chains below, sequenced in a study of blood T cell repertoires in COVID-19. This table comes from immunoSEQ multiplex PCR, and its TCRdb copy is limited to in-frame clones, with some not included. The sample carries 70,000 to 95,000 clones, roughly 86% recorded once. Sequences were obtained from peripheral blood. These receptors all come from a human donor in a cohort sampled during active COVID-19.

This chain links TRBV19 with TRBJ2-1; possible D gene TRBD2, 5 bases. CDR1 and CDR2 (germline): LNHDA, SQIVND (reference sequence). The V end lost 3 bases, the J end lost 13 bases, and 16 bases lay between the germline ends. The CDR3 sequence is 13 residues long. The CDR3 region has the DNA TGTGCCAGTAGTATTAATTTCCAGCGGACCCAGTTCTTC. Its protein is CASSINFQRTQFF.

The chain recombines TRBV5-1 with TRBJ2-1, with TRBD2 matching over 8 bases. This CDR3 comprises 14 residues. From germline, CDR1 is SGHRS and CDR2 YFSETQ. V was pared by 5 bases and J by 4 bases, with 5 bases of the junction left unmatched. CDR3 amino acids: CASSTSGSYNEQFF. DNA for the CDR3: TGCGCCAGCAGTACTAGCGGCTCTTACAATGAGCAGTTCTTC. The full variable domain, rest sourced from reference TRBV5-1 and TRBJ2-1, is KAGVTQTPRYLIKTRGQQVTLSCSPISGHRSVSWYQQTPGQGLQFLFEYFSETQRNKGNFPGRFSGRQFSNSRSEMNVSTLELGDSALYLCASSTSGSYNEQFFGPGTRLTVL.

The chain couples TRBV5-5 to TRBJ2-3, with TRBD2 matching over 10 bases. The CDR3 has 16 amino acids. Germline V CDR1 and CDR2: SGHKS, YYEKEE (reference sequence). With V trimmed by 1 base and J by 7 bases, 9 bases remained unmatched. The chain's CDR3 is CASSLSASGGFNTQYF. The CDR3 nucleotides are TGTGCCAGCAGCTTGTCGGCTAGCGGGGGATTCAATACGCAGTATTTT.

This chain joins TRBV15 and TRBJ2-3, with 7 positions matching TRBD1. The CDR3 totals 16 residues. Germline values: CDR1 LNHNV, CDR2 YYDKDF (reference sequence). After removal of 9 bases from V and 0 bases from J, the junction contained 12 bases not matched to a gene. CDR3 nucleotide sequence: TGTGCCACAAACGACAGGGTAAAGATAAGCACAGATACGCAGTATTTT. It translates to CATNDRVKISTDTQYF.

J is TRBJ1-1 and V is TRBV30; D is uncertain. This CDR3 contains 13 residues. CDR1 and CDR2 from the germline V gene are GTSNPN and SVGIG (reference sequence). The germline V and J ends were trimmed by 3 bases and 3 bases, with 11 bases remaining between them. The CDR3: CAWSAGPDTEAFF. CDR3 coding DNA: TGTGCCTGGAGCGCTGGGCCTGACACTGAAGCTTTCTTT.

The chain carries TRBV6-2 or TRBV6-3 and TRBJ2-5; the match to TRBD2 covers 7 bases. This CDR3 has 16 amino acids. J gave up 6 bases and V 0 bases, and 10 bases lay outside the gene matches. Germline V gene data show CDR1 as MNHEY and CDR2 as SVGEGT. The CDR3 nucleotides are TGTGCCAGCAGTTACTCAGCAGCGGGGCGAGGAAAGACCCAGTACTTC. Protein product: CASSYSAAGRGKTQYF.

This chain joins TRBV18 and TRBJ2-6; 9 nucleotides match TRBD1. V gave up 4 bases and J gave up 4 bases; unmatched junction bases: 8. The germline gives CDR1 KGHSH, CDR2 LQKENI. The CDR3 contains 17 residues. Here the CDR3 reads CASSQGQGLKGANVLTF. The CDR3 region has the DNA TGTGCCAGCTCACAGGGACAGGGCCTAAAAGGGGCCAACGTCCTGACTTTC.

J is TRBJ2-5 and V is TRBV24-1, with TRBD1 matching 9 bases. The CDR3 is made up of 14 amino acids. Per the germline V gene, CDR1 is KGHDR and CDR2 is SFDVKD. V lost 7 bases, J lost 5 bases, and 7 bases stayed unmatched. The CDR3 sequence: CATSPGQGRETQYF. CDR3 DNA: TGTGCCACCAGCCCGGGACAGGGACGGGAGACCCAGTACTTC.

The V gene is TRBV19, the J gene TRBJ1-2, with D unresolved. CDR1 and CDR2 (germline): LNHDA, SQIVND (reference sequence). Trimming removed 5 bases at V and 2 bases at J, with 12 bases between. The CDR3 has 14 residues. The CDR3 sequence is CASSREIQNYGYTF. The CDR3 coding sequence is TGTGCCAGTAGTCGTGAAATACAAAACTATGGCTACACCTTC.

The chain uses TRBV11-2 and TRBJ1-1, with 9 bases matching TRBD1. The CDR3 is made up of 17 amino acids. The germline V gene encodes CDR1 SGHAT and CDR2 FQNNGV. V shed 0 bases, J shed 4 bases, and the junction held 9 bases outside the gene matches. The CDR3 sequence is CASSLDIRDRVRTEAFF. The CDR3 nucleotides read TGTGCCAGCAGCTTAGATATCCGGGACAGGGTCCGCACTGAAGCTTTCTTT. Using reference TRBV11-2 and TRBJ1-1 for the parts outside the CDR3, the full variable domain is EAGVAQSPRYKIIEKRQSVAFWCNPISGHATLYWYQQILGQGPKLLIQFQNNGVVDDSQLPKDRFSAERLKGVDSTLKIQPAKLEDSAVYLCASSLDIRDRVRTEAFFGQGTRLTVV.

The gene calls are TRBV29-1 and TRBJ1-3; D not resolved. The V gene's germline CDR1 is SQVTM and CDR2 ANQGSEA. This CDR3 has 13 residues. The ends were cut back, 3 bases at V and 2 bases at J, with 8 bases in the middle. CDR3 loop: CSVDAGTGNTIYF. The CDR3 DNA follows: TGCAGCGTTGACGCGGGGACTGGAAACACCATATATTTT.

The CDR3 loop reads CASSPTGNSYEQYF. CDR3 DNA sequence: TGTGCCAGCTCACCGACAGGGAACTCCTACGAGCAGTACTTC. The gene calls are TRBV18 and TRBJ2-7; 7 bases agree with TRBD1. V gave up 3 bases and J gave up 0 bases; unmatched junction bases: 2. CDR1 and CDR2 (germline): KGHSH, LQKENI. This CDR3 spans 14 amino acids.

The V and J genes are TRBV19 and TRBJ1-2; 12 bases match TRBD1. The CDR3 totals 16 residues. From germline, CDR1 is LNHDA and CDR2 SQIVND (reference sequence). The trim removed 7 bases at V and 6 bases at J, leaving 12 bases unmatched. CDR3 DNA sequence: TGTGCCAGTAACCCCCGGGTCGGGACAGGGGGCGATGGCTACACCTTC. Its protein is CASNPRVGTGGDGYTF.

Here the CDR3 DNA reads TGCAGTGCTAGCACAGTATCGGTGTTTTTT. Its protein is CSASTVSVFF. The chain recombines TRBV20-1 with TRBJ1-4, with D hard to call. CDR3 length: 10 residues. Germline values: CDR1 DFQATT, CDR2 SNEGSKA (reference sequence). V lost 3 bases and J 15 bases, leaving 11 bases between the germline ends.